This TCR beta chain was captured by sequencing in a study of lymphopenia after photon versus proton radiotherapy. Broader study findings: Under photons, naive T cells and diversity fell while effector/memory populations rose.

This CDR3 region has 13 residues. V was shortened by 6 bases and J by 2 bases, with 10 bases between the two germline ends. Germline-derived CDR1 and CDR2 are MNHEY and SMNVEV (reference sequence). Concerning this clone: Its antigen is as yet unknown.

Clones were sequenced by immunoSEQ multiplex PCR, and TCRdb holds only the in-frame ones, with some missing. Counted here are about 40,000 clones, approximately 86% occurring once; the ten biggest clones make up around a tenth. The starting material was peripheral blood, obtained from a patient treated with proton-based radiotherapy. The sequence was collected from a woman aged 70-85 years with pancreatic cancer. Some clones in this sample may be carry-over from other donors' samples. The chain links TRBV27 to TRBJ1-1, with D tentatively TRBD1 (6 bases). CDR3 protein: CASRGTPNTEAFF. The CDR3, as DNA: TGTGCCAGCAGAGGGACACCTAACACTGAAGCTTTCTTT.